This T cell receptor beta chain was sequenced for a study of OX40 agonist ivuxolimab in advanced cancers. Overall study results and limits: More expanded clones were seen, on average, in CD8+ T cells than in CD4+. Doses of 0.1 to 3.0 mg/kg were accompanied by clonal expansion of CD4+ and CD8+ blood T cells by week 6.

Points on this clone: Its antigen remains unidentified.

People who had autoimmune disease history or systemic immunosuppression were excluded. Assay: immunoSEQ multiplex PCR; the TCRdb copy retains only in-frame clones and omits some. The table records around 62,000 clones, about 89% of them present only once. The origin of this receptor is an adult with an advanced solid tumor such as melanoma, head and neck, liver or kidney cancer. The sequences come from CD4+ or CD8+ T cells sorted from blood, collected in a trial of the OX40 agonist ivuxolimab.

Here the CDR3 reads CASSSHGISGTGELFF. CDR3 DNA sequence: TGTGCCAGCAGCTCCCACGGGATCTCGGGGACCGGGGAGCTGTTTTTT. The chain is built from TRBV7-9 and TRBJ2-2, with D perhaps matching TRBD2 (5 bases). This CDR3 has 16 residues. Between the trimmed V and J ends, which lost 4 bases and 5 bases, there was a span of 17 bases. Germline assignment: CDR1 SEHNR and CDR2 FQNEAQ (reference sequence). Complete variable domain (other parts from reference TRBV7-9 and TRBJ2-2): DTGVSQNPRHKITKRGQNVTFRCDPISEHNRLYWYRQTLGQGPEFLTYFQNEAQLEKSRLLSDRFSAERPKGSFSTLEIQRTEQGDSAMYLCASSSHGISGTGELFFGEGSRLTVL.